This T cell receptor (beta chain) was recorded in a study of cytomegalovirus exposure and HLA in healthy donors. Researchers ran the PCR with 60 Vbeta and 13 Jbeta primers. Only in-frame clones appear in the TCRdb table, and some are missing; sequencing was by immunoSEQ multiplex PCR. The sample's table shows about 70,000 clones. From germline, CDR1 is GTSNPN and CDR2 SVGIG (reference sequence). The CDR3 runs 15 residues. With 2 bases clipped from V and 6 bases from J, the junction kept 6 bases outside the gene matches. V and J are TRBV30 and TRBJ1-4, with TRBD1 identical over 10 bases. Sequenced: PBMCs. The clonotype was recovered from a female donor in good health and CMV-seropositive. The CDR3 spells CAWSPRDRGYEKLFF. The DNA for the CDR3 is TGTGCCTGGAGTCCCCGGGACAGGGGTTATGAAAAACTGTTTTTT.